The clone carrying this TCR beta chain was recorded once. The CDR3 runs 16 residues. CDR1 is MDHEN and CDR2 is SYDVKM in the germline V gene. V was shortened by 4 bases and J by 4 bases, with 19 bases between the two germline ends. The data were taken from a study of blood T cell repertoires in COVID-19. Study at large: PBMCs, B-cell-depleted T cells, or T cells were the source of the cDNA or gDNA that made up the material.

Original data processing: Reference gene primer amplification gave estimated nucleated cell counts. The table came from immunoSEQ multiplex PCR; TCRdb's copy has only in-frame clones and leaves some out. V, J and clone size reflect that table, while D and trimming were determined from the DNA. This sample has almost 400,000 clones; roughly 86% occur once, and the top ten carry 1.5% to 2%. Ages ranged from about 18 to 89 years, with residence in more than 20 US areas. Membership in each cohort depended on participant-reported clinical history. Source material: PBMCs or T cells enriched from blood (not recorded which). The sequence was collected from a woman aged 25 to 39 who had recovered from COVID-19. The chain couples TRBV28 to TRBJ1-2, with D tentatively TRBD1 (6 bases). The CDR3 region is CASSSPGTGPSYGYTF. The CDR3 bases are TGTGCCAGCAGTTCCCCGGGTACAGGGCCCAGCTATGGCTACACCTTC.